This TCR beta chain was captured in a study of blood T cells in healthy people across ages. Together with a sample-barcoded 5' primer, a J-beta primer mix was included in a second PCR lasting roughly 7 to 11 cycles. TCRdb re-called the 5' RACE reads through MiXCR, storing one row per CDR3 protein. The sample carries about 970,000 distinct CDR3 sequences, roughly 50% recorded once. This clonotype was sampled from a woman in her sixties or seventies in good health. Sequencing was performed on blood.

The CDR3 DNA follows: TGTGCCAGCAGCCCCCTCCGGGCCAGCTCCTACAATGAGCAGTTCTTC. The encoded protein is CASSPLRASSYNEQFF. The V call is TRBV9, the J call TRBJ2-1; D is unclear. The CDR3 contains 16 residues. The ends were cut back, 4 bases at V and 0 bases at J, with 14 bases in the middle. CDR1 and CDR2 (germline): SGDLS, YYNGEE.